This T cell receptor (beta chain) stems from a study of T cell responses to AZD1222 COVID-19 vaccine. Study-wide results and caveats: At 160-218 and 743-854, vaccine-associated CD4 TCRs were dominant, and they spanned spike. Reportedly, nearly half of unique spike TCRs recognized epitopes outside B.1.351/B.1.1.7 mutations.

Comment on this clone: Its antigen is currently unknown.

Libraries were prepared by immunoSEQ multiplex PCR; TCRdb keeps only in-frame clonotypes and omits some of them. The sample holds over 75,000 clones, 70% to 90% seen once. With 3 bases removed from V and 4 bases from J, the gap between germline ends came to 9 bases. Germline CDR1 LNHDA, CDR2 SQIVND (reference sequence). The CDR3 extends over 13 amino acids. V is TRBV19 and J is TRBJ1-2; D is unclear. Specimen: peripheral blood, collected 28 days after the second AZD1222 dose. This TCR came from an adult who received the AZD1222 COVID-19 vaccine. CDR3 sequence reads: CASSMGGFYGYTF. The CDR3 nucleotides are TGTGCCAGTAGTATGGGCGGCTTCTATGGCTACACCTTC.